This T cell receptor (beta chain) was obtained from a study of blood T cell repertoires in COVID-19. Overall study: From T cells, B-cell-depleted T cells, or PBMCs came the material, which was cDNA or gDNA.

Followed longitudinally, the Seattle patients had been enrolled during active infection. V shed 1 base, J shed 3 bases, and the junction held 5 bases outside the gene matches. The germline gives CDR1 LGHDT, CDR2 YNNKEL (reference sequence). The CDR3 totals 16 residues. Per the study methods: Nucleated cell number was recorded as an estimate derived from reference gene primer amplification. Libraries were prepared by immunoSEQ multiplex PCR; TCRdb keeps only in-frame clonotypes and omits some of them. That table gives V, J and clone size, and the DNA gave D and trimming. The sample records about 82,000 clones, about 78% being singletons.

The chain employs TRBV3-1 (or the pseudogene TRBV3-2) and TRBJ2-5; 10 bases map to TRBD1. The clonotype comes from a man in his 60s with COVID-19, enrolled during active disease. Sequenced: peripheral blood. The CDR3 region has the DNA TGTGCCAGCAGCCAAGCCGGGACAGGGGTCGAAGAGACCCAGTACTTC. This sequence encodes CASSQAGTGVEETQYF.